Below are 26 T cell receptor beta chains sequenced from a single sample in a study of CD8 T cells in Susac syndrome. The RNA, about 0.45 to 1 ug, was put through reverse transcription using random hexamers. A single record per CDR3 protein comes from TCRdb applying MiXCR to the immunoSEQ multiplex PCR reads. The repertoire holds roughly 89,000 distinct CDR3 sequences, about 96% seen once, with around 0.62% in the top ten. Sequenced material: CD8+ T cells from PBMCs. The receptors come from a human donor with Susac syndrome.

In this sample, this clonotype turned up once. V gene TRBV20-1 combines with J gene TRBJ2-7; no firm D call. This CDR3 contains 13 residues. V was cut by 6 bases and J by 2 bases, with 14 bases left in between. The germline gives CDR1 DFQATT, CDR2 SNEGSKA (reference sequence). The CDR3 region has the DNA TGCAGTGCCCGTCCCCCGGACCCCTACGAGCAGTACTTC. Translation gives CSARPPDPYEQYF.

The V call is TRBV7-8, the J call TRBJ2-7; TRBD1 might be the D (5 bases). The CDR3 is made up of 17 amino acids. Germline V lookup: CDR1 SGHVS, CDR2 FQNEAQ. Trimming left V 4 bases short and J 0 bases short, with 19 bases between. CDR3 sequence: CASSSPDGQFSSYEQYF. The CDR3 DNA reads as TGTGCCAGCAGCTCGCCGGACGGACAATTCAGCTCCTACGAGCAGTACTTC. The whole variable domain, filled in from reference TRBV7-8 and TRBJ2-7, reads GAGVSQSPRYKVAKRGQDVALRCDPISGHVSLFWYQQALGQGPEFLTYFQNEAQLDKSGLPSDRFFAERPEGSVSTLKIQRTQQEDSAVYLCASSSPDGQFSSYEQYFGPGTRLTVT.

V and J are TRBV7-6 and TRBJ2-1, with a weak D call TRBD1 (5 bases). Trimming pared 5 bases from V and 5 bases from J, leaving 16 bases between. Germline V CDR1 and CDR2: SGHVS, FNYEAQ. The CDR3 totals 15 residues. The CDR3: CASSHEGWGDNEQFF. CDR3 bases: TGTGCCAGCAGCCACGAAGGATGGGGCGACAATGAGCAGTTCTTC. Supplemented by reference TRBV7-6 and TRBJ2-1, the full variable domain reads GAGVSQSPRYKVTKRGQDVALRCDPISGHVSLYWYRQALGQGPEFLTYFNYEAQQDKSGLPNDRFSAERPEGSISTLTIQRTEQRDSAMYRCASSHEGWGDNEQFFGPGTRLTVL.

CDR3 protein: CASSLASGAEDSPLHF. The CDR3 DNA follows: TGTGCCAGCAGCTTAGCCTCGGGGGCCGAAGATTCACCCCTCCACTTT. The chain joins TRBV7-6 to TRBJ1-6; D perhaps matches TRBD1 (6 bases). The CDR3 totals 16 residues. The V gene lost 0 bases and the J gene lost 8 bases, with 14 bases spanning the gap. Germline V gives CDR1 SGHVS, CDR2 FNYEAQ.

The J gene is TRBJ1-1, the V gene TRBV14, with D hard to call. The CDR3 contains 13 residues. V lost 0 bases and J 6 bases, leaving 8 bases between the germline ends. In germline, CDR1 is SGHDN, CDR2 FVKESK. The CDR3 protein is CASSQDRHPEAFF. The DNA for the CDR3 is TGTGCCAGCAGCCAAGATCGACACCCTGAAGCTTTCTTT.

This clonotype was detected once. CDR3 in amino acids: CASSETGRLAGETQYF. The CDR3 nucleotides are TGTGCCAGTAGCGAGACAGGGAGGCTAGCCGGGGAGACCCAGTACTTC. V and J are TRBV19 and TRBJ2-5, with D possibly TRBD1 on 7 matching bases. The germline gives CDR1 LNHDA, CDR2 SQIVND (reference sequence). The CDR3 loop spans 16 amino acids. V lost 6 bases and J 5 bases, leaving 22 bases between the germline ends.

V usage is TRBV14 and J usage is TRBJ2-1; TRBD2 aligns across 13 bases. J was trimmed by 10 bases and V by 2 bases; bases with no gene match: 8. Germline-derived CDR1 and CDR2 are SGHDN and FVKESK. CDR3 length equals 16 residues. The CDR3 loop is CASSQTTSGGAEEQFF. The CDR3 DNA reads TGTGCCAGCAGCCAAACTACTAGCGGGGGGGCCGAGGAGCAGTTCTTC.

The chain couples TRBV7-6 to TRBJ2-3; no clear D gene. The CDR3 covers 14 residues. Per the germline V gene, CDR1 is SGHVS and CDR2 is FNYEAQ. The ends were cut back, 0 bases at V and 6 bases at J, with 10 bases in the middle. This chain's CDR3 is CASSLAVPPDTQYF. The CDR3 nucleotides are TGTGCCAGCAGCTTAGCGGTACCGCCGGATACGCAGTATTTT.

The rearrangement joins TRBV29-1 to TRBJ2-1; D gene uncertain. V was cut by 4 bases and J by 1 base, with 8 bases left in between. Looked up from germline, CDR1 is SQVTM and CDR2 is ANQGSEA. The length of the CDR3 is 13 residues. CDR3 amino acids: CSVVDSSYNEQFF. The CDR3 bases are TGCAGCGTTGTTGATAGTTCCTACAATGAGCAGTTCTTC.

This clonotype has just one count. The rearrangement uses TRBV20-1 and TRBJ1-1; D is possibly TRBD1 (5 bases). The germline V gene encodes CDR1 DFQATT and CDR2 SNEGSKA (reference sequence). The CDR3 contains 13 residues. V lost 3 bases and J 3 bases, leaving 11 bases between the germline ends. The CDR3 sequence is CSASRDGYTEAFF. For the CDR3, the DNA is TGCAGTGCTAGTCGGGACGGATACACTGAAGCTTTCTTT.

The chain links TRBV3-1 to TRBJ1-6; D might be TRBD1 (5 bases). The CDR3 consists of 14 residues. CDR1 is LGHDT and CDR2 is YNNKEL in the germline V gene (reference sequence). Trimming left V 2 bases short and J 9 bases short, with 11 bases between. In DNA, the CDR3 is TGTGCCAGCAGCCAAAACCAGGGTGGTTCACCCCTCCACTTT. Its protein product is CASSQNQGGSPLHF.

This chain links TRBV20-1 with TRBJ1-1; unclear D gene. The V end was cut by 4 bases, the J end by 4 bases, with 7 bases between. Germline assignment: CDR1 DFQATT and CDR2 SNEGSKA (reference sequence). The CDR3 is 11 amino acids. The chain's CDR3 is CSATLGTEAFF. The CDR3 bases are TGCAGTGCTACCCTGGGCACTGAAGCTTTCTTT.

The chain has TRBV5-4 and TRBJ2-5; 8 bases are shared with TRBD2. J was trimmed by 4 bases and V by 4 bases; bases with no gene match: 3. The germline V gene has CDR1 SGHNT and CDR2 YYREEE (reference sequence). CDR3 size: 13 residues. CDR3 sequence (DNA): TGTGCCAGCAGCACGGGGGGGGTAGAGACCCAGTACTTC. Encoded protein: CASSTGGVETQYF.

The gene calls are TRBV5-6 and TRBJ2-3; 7 bases are a match to TRBD2. Losses at the gene ends were 0 bases for V and 3 bases for J; bases not matched to a gene: 4. Germline assignment: CDR1 SGHDT and CDR2 YYEEEE. The CDR3 runs to 15 residues. CDR3 protein: CASSLGLAETDTQYF. In DNA, the CDR3 is TGTGCCAGCAGCTTGGGGCTAGCGGAGACAGATACGCAGTATTTT.

This sequence joins TRBV14 and TRBJ2-1; perhaps TRBD2 as D (6 bases). This CDR3 contains 11 residues. Germline CDR1 SGHDN, CDR2 FVKESK. Trimming took 4 bases from V and 9 from J, leaving 7 bases between them. In DNA, the CDR3 is TGTGCCAGCAGCCCCGGGAGTGAGCAGTTCTTC. It encodes CASSPGSEQFF.

This clonotype has only one observation. The chain combines TRBV27 with TRBJ2-7; no clear D gene. The CDR3 is 15 amino acids. V lost 3 bases to trimming and J lost 2 bases, with 14 bases between them. The germline V gene encodes CDR1 MNHEY and CDR2 SMNVEV (reference sequence). The CDR3 nucleotides read TGTGCCAGCAGTTTGTTGGCAGGATCCGCCTACGAGCAGTACTTC. Translated, it gives CASSLLAGSAYEQYF.

The V and J genes are TRBV30 and TRBJ1-6, with unresolved D. The ends were cut back, 5 bases at V and 3 bases at J, with 11 bases in the middle. The CDR3 is 14 amino acids. The germline CDR1 and CDR2 sequences are GTSNPN and SVGIG (reference sequence). The CDR3 region has the DNA TGTGCCTGGGGCCGCCTTGGCTATAATTCACCCCTCCACTTT. Protein product: CAWGRLGYNSPLHF.

CDR3 loop: CASSAGLAEKNIQYF. CDR3 in DNA: TGTGCCAGCAGCGCAGGACTAGCGGAGAAGAACATTCAGTACTTC. The V and J genes are TRBV5-6 and TRBJ2-4; 10 nucleotides agree with TRBD2. The junction had 8 bases not matched to a gene; V was cut back by 4 bases and J by 7 bases. The CDR3 sequence is 15 residues long. The germline V gene encodes CDR1 SGHDT and CDR2 YYEEEE. The variable domain in full, with the rest retrieved from reference TRBV5-6 and TRBJ2-4, is DAGVTQSPTHLIKTRGQQVTLRCSPKSGHDTVSWYQQALGQGPQFIFQYYEEEERQRGNFPDRFSGHQFPNYSSELNVNALLLGDSALYLCASSAGLAEKNIQYFGAGTRLSVL.

The genes are TRBV7-9 and TRBJ1-2; TRBD1 agrees at 7 bases. CDR1 and CDR2 from the germline V gene are SEHNR and FQNEAQ (reference sequence). The CDR3 runs to 16 residues. With 1 base clipped from V and 4 bases from J, the junction kept 9 bases outside the gene matches. The CDR3 nucleotides read TGTGCCAGCAGCTTAGAAGGGACAGCAGGATTCTATGGCTACACCTTC. Encoded protein: CASSLEGTAGFYGYTF.

The chain recombines TRBV6-6 with TRBJ1-1; the D gene is possibly TRBD1 (5 bases). This CDR3 contains 15 residues. Germline loops: CDR1 MNHNY, CDR2 SVGAGI (reference sequence). V shed 6 bases and J shed 0 bases, with 14 bases lying between them. CDR3 protein: CASSQDGHMNTEAFF. As DNA, the CDR3 is TGTGCCAGCAGCCAGGACGGACACATGAACACTGAAGCTTTCTTT.

The chain has TRBV3-1 and TRBJ2-7, with 11 bases that match TRBD1. V lost 4 bases and J lost 4; bases outside the gene matches: 3. The CDR3 consists of 14 residues. Germline CDR1 reads LGHDT; CDR2 reads YNNKEL (reference sequence). The CDR3 loop reads CASSPGQGEYEQYF. In nucleotides, the CDR3 is TGTGCCAGCAGCCCGGGACAGGGGGAGTACGAGCAGTACTTC.

In DNA, the CDR3 is TGTGCCAGCAGTGAGGGGCGGCGGGAATACACCTTC. As protein: CASSEGRREYTF. J is TRBJ1-2 and V is TRBV9, with D tentatively TRBD1 (5 bases). V dropped 5 bases and J dropped 11 bases, with 16 bases sitting between them. Germline values: CDR1 SGDLS, CDR2 YYNGEE. The CDR3 is made up of 12 amino acids.

This rearrangement joins TRBV20-1 to TRBJ2-7; a possible D gene is TRBD1 (6 bases). The CDR3 runs 13 residues. Trimming removed 4 bases from V and 7 bases from J, with 17 bases in between. Germline V lookup: CDR1 DFQATT, CDR2 SNEGSKA (reference sequence). CDR3 protein: CSAKFTGLGEQYF. The CDR3 bases are TGCAGTGCTAAATTTACAGGGCTAGGAGAGCAGTACTTC.

The table lists this clonotype with a few counts. The CDR3 region is CASSVDRETQHF. CDR3 nucleotides: TGTGCCAGCAGTGTCGACAGGGAAACTCAGCATTTT. This chain links TRBV6-1 with TRBJ1-5, with TRBD1 matching over 7 bases. This CDR3 spans 12 amino acids. CDR1 and CDR2 from the germline V gene are MNHNS and SASEGT. The junction had 7 bases not matched to a gene; V was cut back by 4 bases and J by 13 bases.

This clonotype appeared a single time. The chain employs TRBV20-1 and TRBJ2-5, with 9 bases matching TRBD2. Germline V gives CDR1 DFQATT, CDR2 SNEGSKA (reference sequence). The CDR3 runs 18 residues. With V trimmed by 0 bases and J by 0 bases, 11 bases remained unmatched. This chain's CDR3 is CSARDRWLAGTYQETQYF. CDR3 coding DNA: TGCAGTGCTAGAGATCGTTGGCTAGCGGGGACGTACCAAGAGACCCAGTACTTC.

The V gene is TRBV27, the J gene TRBJ2-7; D remains unclear. Germline CDR1 and CDR2: MNHEY and SMNVEV (reference sequence). The length of the CDR3 is 17 residues. V was pared by 2 bases and J by 5 bases, with 22 bases between. The CDR3 DNA reads as TGTGCCAGCAGTTTAACGGCTGGAGCCGACTTTGGCCACGAGCAGTACTTC. Residues: CASSLTAGADFGHEQYF.